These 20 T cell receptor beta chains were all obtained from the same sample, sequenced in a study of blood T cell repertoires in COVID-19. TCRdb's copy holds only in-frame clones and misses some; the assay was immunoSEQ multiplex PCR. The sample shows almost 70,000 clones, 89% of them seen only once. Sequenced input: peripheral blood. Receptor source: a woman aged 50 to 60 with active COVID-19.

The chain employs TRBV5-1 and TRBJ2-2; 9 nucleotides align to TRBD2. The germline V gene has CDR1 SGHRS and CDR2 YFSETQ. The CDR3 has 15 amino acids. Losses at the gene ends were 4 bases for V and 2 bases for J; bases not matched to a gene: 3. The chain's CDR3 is CASSLTSGNTGELFF. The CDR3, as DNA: TGCGCCAGCAGCCTGACTAGCGGTAACACCGGGGAGCTGTTTTTT.

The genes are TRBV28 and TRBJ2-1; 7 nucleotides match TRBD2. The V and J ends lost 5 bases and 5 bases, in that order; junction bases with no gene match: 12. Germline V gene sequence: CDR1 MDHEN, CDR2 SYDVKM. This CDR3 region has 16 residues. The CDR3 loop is CASSPITSVGHNEQFF. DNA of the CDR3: TGTGCCAGCAGTCCAATTACTAGCGTCGGCCACAATGAGCAGTTCTTC.

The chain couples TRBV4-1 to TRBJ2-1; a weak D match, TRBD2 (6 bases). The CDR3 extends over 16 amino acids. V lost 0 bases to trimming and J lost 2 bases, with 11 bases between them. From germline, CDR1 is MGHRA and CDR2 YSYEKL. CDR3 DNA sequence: TGCGCCAGCAGCCAAGATCCTGCGGGAACCTACAATGAGCAGTTCTTC. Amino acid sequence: CASSQDPAGTYNEQFF.

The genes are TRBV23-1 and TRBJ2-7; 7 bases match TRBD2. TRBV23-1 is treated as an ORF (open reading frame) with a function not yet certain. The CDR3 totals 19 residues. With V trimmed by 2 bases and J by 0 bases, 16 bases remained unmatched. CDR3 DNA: TGCGCCAGCAGTCAAATAGCGGGCCCACCAGTATCGAGCTCCTACGAGCAGTACTTC. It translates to CASSQIAGPPVSSSYEQYF.

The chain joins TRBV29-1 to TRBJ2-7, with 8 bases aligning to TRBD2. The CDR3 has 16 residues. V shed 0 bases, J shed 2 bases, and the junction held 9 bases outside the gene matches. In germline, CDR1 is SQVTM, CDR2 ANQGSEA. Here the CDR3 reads CSVEDDGTSSTYEQYF. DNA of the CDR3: TGCAGCGTTGAAGACGACGGGACTAGTAGTACCTACGAGCAGTACTTC.

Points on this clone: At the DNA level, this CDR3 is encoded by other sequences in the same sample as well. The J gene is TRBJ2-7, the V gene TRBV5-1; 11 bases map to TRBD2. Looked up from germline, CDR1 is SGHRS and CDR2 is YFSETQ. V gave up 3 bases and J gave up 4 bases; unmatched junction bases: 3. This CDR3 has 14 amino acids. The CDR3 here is CASSSGTSGYEQYF. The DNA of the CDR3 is TGCGCCAGCAGCTCCGGGACTAGCGGATACGAGCAGTACTTC. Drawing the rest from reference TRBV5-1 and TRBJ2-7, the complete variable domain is KAGVTQTPRYLIKTRGQQVTLSCSPISGHRSVSWYQQTPGQGLQFLFEYFSETQRNKGNFPGRFSGRQFSNSRSEMNVSTLELGDSALYLCASSSGTSGYEQYFGPGTRLTVT.

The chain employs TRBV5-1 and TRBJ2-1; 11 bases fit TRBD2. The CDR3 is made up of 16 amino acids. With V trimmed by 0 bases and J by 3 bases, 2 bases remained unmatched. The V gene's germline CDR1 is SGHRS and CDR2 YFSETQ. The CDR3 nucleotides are TGCGCCAGCAGCTTGGCACTAGCGGGAGTCTACAATGAGCAGTTCTTC. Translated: CASSLALAGVYNEQFF.

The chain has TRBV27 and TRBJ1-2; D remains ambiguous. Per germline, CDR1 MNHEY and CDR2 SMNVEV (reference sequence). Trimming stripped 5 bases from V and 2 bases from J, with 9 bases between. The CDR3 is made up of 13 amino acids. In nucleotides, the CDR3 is TGTGCCAGCAGTCTCACTGCGAACTATGGCTACACCTTC. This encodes CASSLTANYGYTF.

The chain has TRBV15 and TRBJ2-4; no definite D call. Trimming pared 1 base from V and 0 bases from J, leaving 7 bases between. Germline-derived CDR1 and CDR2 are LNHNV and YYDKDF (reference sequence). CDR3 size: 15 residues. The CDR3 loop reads CATSRAGLAKNIQYF. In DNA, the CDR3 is TGTGCCACCAGCAGAGCTGGCCTAGCCAAAAACATTCAGTACTTC. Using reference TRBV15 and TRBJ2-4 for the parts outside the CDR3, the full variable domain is DAMVIQNPRYQVTQFGKPVTLSCSQTLNHNVMYWYQQKSSQAPKLLFHYYDKDFNNEADTPDNFQSRRPNTSFCFLDIRSPGLGDTAMYLCATSRAGLAKNIQYFGAGTRLSVL.

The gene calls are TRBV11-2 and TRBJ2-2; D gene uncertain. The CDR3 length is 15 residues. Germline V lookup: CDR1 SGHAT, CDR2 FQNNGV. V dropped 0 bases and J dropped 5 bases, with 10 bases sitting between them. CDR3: CASSLDRVETGELFF. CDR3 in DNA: TGTGCCAGCAGCTTAGATCGGGTAGAAACCGGGGAGCTGTTTTTT.

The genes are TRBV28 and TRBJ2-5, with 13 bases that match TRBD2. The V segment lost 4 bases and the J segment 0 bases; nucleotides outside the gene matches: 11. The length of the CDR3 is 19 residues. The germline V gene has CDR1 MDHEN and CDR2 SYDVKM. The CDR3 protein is CASSSSWTSGRSNQETQYF. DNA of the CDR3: TGTGCCAGCAGTTCATCGTGGACTAGCGGGAGAAGTAACCAAGAGACCCAGTACTTC.

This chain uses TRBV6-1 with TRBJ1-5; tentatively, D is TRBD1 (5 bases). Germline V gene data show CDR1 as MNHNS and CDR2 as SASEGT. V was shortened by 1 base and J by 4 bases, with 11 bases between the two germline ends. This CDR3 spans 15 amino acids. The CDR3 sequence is CASSEGQKRNQPQHF. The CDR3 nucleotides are TGTGCCAGCAGTGAAGGACAGAAACGGAATCAGCCCCAGCATTTT.

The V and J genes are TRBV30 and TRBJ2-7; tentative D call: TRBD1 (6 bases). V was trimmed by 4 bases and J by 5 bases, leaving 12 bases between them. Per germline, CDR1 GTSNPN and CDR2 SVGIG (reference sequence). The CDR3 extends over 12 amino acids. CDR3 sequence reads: CAWTQGSHEQYF. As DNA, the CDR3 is TGTGCCTGGACACAGGGCTCACACGAGCAGTACTTC.

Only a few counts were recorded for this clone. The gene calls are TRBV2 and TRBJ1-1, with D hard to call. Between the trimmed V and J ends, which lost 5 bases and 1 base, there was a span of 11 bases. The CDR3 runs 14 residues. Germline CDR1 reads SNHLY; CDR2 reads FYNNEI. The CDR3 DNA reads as TGTGCCAGCAGTTCTGAGACAACGAACACTGAAGCTTTCTTT. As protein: CASSSETTNTEAFF. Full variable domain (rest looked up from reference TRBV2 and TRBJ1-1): EPEVTQTPSHQVTQMGQEVILRCVPISNHLYFYWYRQILGQKVEFLVSFYNNEISEKSEIFDDQFSVERPDGSNFTLKIRSTKLEDSAMYFCASSSETTNTEAFFGQGTRLTVV.

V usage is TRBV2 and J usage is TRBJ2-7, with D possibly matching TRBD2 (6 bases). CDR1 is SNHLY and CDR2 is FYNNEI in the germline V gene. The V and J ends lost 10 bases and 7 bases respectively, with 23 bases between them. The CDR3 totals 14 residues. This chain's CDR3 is CATRREEGPGEQYF. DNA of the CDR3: TGTGCCACCAGGAGGGAGGAAGGGCCAGGGGAGCAGTACTTC. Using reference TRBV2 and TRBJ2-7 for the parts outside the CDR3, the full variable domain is EPEVTQTPSHQVTQMGQEVILRCVPISNHLYFYWYRQILGQKVEFLVSFYNNEISEKSEIFDDQFSVERPDGSNFTLKIRSTKLEDSAMYFCATRREEGPGEQYFGPGTRLTVT.

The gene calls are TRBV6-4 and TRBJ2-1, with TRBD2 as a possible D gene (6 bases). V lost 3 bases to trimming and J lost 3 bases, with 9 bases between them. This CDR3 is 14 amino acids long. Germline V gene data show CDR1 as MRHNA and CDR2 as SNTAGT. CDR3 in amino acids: CASSEGGDYNEQFF. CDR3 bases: TGTGCCAGCAGTGAAGGCGGGGACTACAATGAGCAGTTCTTC.

The CDR3 bases are TGTGCCAGTAGTACCGCCAAAGTCGGTCGAGAGCAGTTCTTC. Amino acid sequence: CASSTAKVGREQFF. The chain joins TRBV19 to TRBJ2-1, with D hard to call. This CDR3 is built from 14 residues. Germline V gene sequence: CDR1 LNHDA, CDR2 SQIVND (reference sequence). Trimming cost V 4 bases and J 10 bases, with 17 bases left between them.

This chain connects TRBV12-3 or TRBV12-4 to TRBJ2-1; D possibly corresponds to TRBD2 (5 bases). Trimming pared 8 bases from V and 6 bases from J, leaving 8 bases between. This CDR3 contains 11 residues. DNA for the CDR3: TGTGCCAGCGGGAGTTTCAATGAGCAGTTCTTC. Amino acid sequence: CASGSFNEQFF.

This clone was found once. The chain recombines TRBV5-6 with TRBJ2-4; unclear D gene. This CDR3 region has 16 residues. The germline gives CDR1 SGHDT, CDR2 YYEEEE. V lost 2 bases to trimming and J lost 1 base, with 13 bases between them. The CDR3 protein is CASSLRILNAKNIQYF. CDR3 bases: TGTGCCAGCAGCTTAAGGATACTAAACGCCAAAAACATTCAGTACTTC.

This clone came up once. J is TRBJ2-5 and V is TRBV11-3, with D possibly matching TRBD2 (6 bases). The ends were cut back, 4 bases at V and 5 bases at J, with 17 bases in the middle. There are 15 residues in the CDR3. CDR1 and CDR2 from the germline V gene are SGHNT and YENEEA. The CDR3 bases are TGTGCCAGCAGCTCGCGGGACCGCACCCCGGAGACCCAGTACTTC. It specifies CASSSRDRTPETQYF.